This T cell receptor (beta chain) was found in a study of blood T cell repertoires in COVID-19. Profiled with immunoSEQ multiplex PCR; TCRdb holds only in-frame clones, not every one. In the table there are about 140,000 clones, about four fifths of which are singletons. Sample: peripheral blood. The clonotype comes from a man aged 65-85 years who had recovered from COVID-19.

The CDR3 DNA is TGTGCCAGCTCACCACCGGAGGCGGGAAACTACGAGCAGTACTTC. As protein: CASSPPEAGNYEQYF. The V and J genes are TRBV18 and TRBJ2-7, with a tentative D call TRBD2 (6 bases). The CDR3 covers 15 residues. The ends were cut back, 0 bases at V and 3 bases at J, with 12 bases in the middle. Per germline, CDR1 KGHSH and CDR2 LQKENI.